This T cell receptor beta chain is from a study of cytomegalovirus exposure and HLA in healthy donors. Study-level results: As a later analysis showed, a missense DCLRE1C variant was linked to trimming of TCR beta V- and J-genes. An apparent linkage of common viral pathogens to several of the most significant clusters emerged in a later analysis.

A note on this clone: Its specificity is not known.

In the PCR, 60 Vbeta and 13 Jbeta primers were used. Here immunoSEQ multiplex PCR was the method, and the copy in TCRdb shows in-frame clones only, minus some. The sample includes fewer than 250,000 clones, 76% of them seen just once. V gave up 7 bases and J gave up 1 base, with 13 bases separating them. Germline loops: CDR1 GTSNPN, CDR2 SVGIG (reference sequence). CDR3 length: 13 residues. The sample comprised PBMCs. V usage is TRBV30 and J usage is TRBJ1-2; D possibly corresponds to TRBD1 (5 bases). The receptor was isolated from a man between 18 and 35 years old in good health and CMV-seronegative. CDR3 sequence (DNA): TGTGCCTCTGTACCGGGGGGTAACTATGGCTACACCTTC. It is translated as CASVPGGNYGYTF. The full variable domain, rest sourced from reference TRBV30 and TRBJ1-2, is SQTIHQWPATLVQPVGSPLSLECTVEGTSNPNLYWYRQAAGRGLQLLFYSVGIGQISSEVPQNLSASRPQDRQFILSSKKLLLSDSGFYLCASVPGGNYGYTFGSGTRLTVV.